These 11 T cell receptor beta chains share one sample of origin, sequenced in a study of CD8 T cells in Susac syndrome. An input of roughly 0.45 to 1 ug of RNA was subjected to reverse transcription using random hexamers. TCRdb ran MiXCR on the immunoSEQ multiplex PCR reads and lists one entry per CDR3 protein. The sample consists of just over 150,000 distinct CDR3 sequences, roughly 96% of them appearing once. The sequenced material came from CD8+ T cells from PBMCs. The receptors stem from a human donor with multiple sclerosis.

A single count supports this clonotype. The V gene is TRBV29-1, the J gene TRBJ1-1, with 8 bases lining up with TRBD1. This CDR3 is 15 amino acids long. Germline CDR1 is SQVTM and CDR2 is ANQGSEA. The J segment lost 0 bases and the V segment lost 6 bases, leaving 9 bases of the junction unmatched. CDR3 nucleotides: TGCAGCGTATTGAGGAACAGGGGGATGAACACTGAAGCTTTCTTT. Protein: CSVLRNRGMNTEAFF. Variable domain in full (rest from reference TRBV29-1 and TRBJ1-1): SAVISQKPSRDICQRGTSLTIQCQVDSQVTMMFWYRQQPGQSLTLIATANQGSEATYESGFVIDKFPISRPNLTFSTLTVSNMSPEDSSIYLCSVLRNRGMNTEAFFGQGTRLTVV.

The CDR3 here is CASSLGQVYEQYV. CDR3 nucleotides: TGTGCCAGCAGTTTGGGACAGGTATACGAGCAGTACGTC. The J gene is TRBJ2-7, the V gene TRBV12-3 or TRBV12-4; 8 bases fit TRBD1. The CDR3 has 13 amino acids. V was pared by 3 bases and J by 4 bases, with 2 bases of the junction left unmatched.

This chain uses TRBV12-3 or TRBV12-4 with TRBJ1-1; D may be TRBD1 (5 bases). The CDR3 totals 16 residues. Trimming cost V 5 bases and J 3 bases, with 19 bases left between them. CDR3 residues: CASSQTVYRWDTEAFF. In DNA form, the CDR3 reads TGTGCCAGCAGTCAAACAGTATACAGGTGGGACACTGAAGCTTTCTTT.

The chain links TRBV15 to TRBJ2-3; 7 bases agree with TRBD2. CDR3 length: 15 residues. J lost 0 bases, V lost 1 base, and 1 base had no gene match. The V gene's germline CDR1 is LNHNV and CDR2 YYDKDF (reference sequence). The CDR3 DNA follows: TGTGCCACCAGCAGAGTCGGGGGGAGCACAGATACGCAGTATTTT. Protein product: CATSRVGGSTDTQYF.

The genes are TRBV4-1 and TRBJ2-5; the D gene is possibly TRBD1 (5 bases). The germline CDR1 and CDR2 sequences are MGHRA and YSYEKL. The CDR3 runs 14 residues. Trimming shortened V by 4 bases and J by 9 bases, and 18 bases separated the two germline ends. CDR3 region: CASSPGFAIVAQYF. Written as DNA, the CDR3 is TGCGCCAGCAGCCCAGGGTTTGCCATCGTGGCCCAGTACTTC.

V gene TRBV30 combines with J gene TRBJ2-7, with D maybe TRBD2 (5 bases). From germline, CDR1 is GTSNPN and CDR2 SVGIG (reference sequence). V was clipped by 2 bases and J by 0 bases, with 8 bases between them. CDR3 length: 13 amino acids. This CDR3 reads CAWSTGSSYEQYF. The CDR3 DNA is TGTGCCTGGAGTACGGGGAGCTCCTACGAGCAGTACTTC.

The chain joins TRBV21-1 to TRBJ1-1; the D call in the table, TRBD1, was not verified against the DNA. TRBV21-1 is a known pseudogene. This CDR3 contains 14 residues. CDR3 in DNA: TGTGCCAGCAGCAAGGTTGCAGGGGGCGGGGAAGCTTTCTTT. Translated, it gives CASSKVAGGGEAFF.

This chain connects TRBV20-1 to TRBJ1-1, with D perhaps TRBD1 (6 bases). CDR1 DFQATT and CDR2 SNEGSKA come from the germline V gene (reference sequence). There are 14 residues in the CDR3. V shed 4 bases and J shed 3 bases, with 15 bases lying between them. The CDR3 here is CSATPGESHTEAFF. DNA of the CDR3: TGCAGTGCTACGCCAGGGGAGTCGCACACTGAAGCTTTCTTT.

The gene calls are TRBV30 and TRBJ2-1; D is possibly TRBD1 (6 bases). This CDR3 is 12 amino acids long. V shed 4 bases and J shed 6 bases, with 10 bases lying between them. Germline V gives CDR1 GTSNPN, CDR2 SVGIG (reference sequence). The CDR3 nucleotides read TGTGCCTGGACAGGGGAAGGCAATGAGCAGTTCTTC. Its translation: CAWTGEGNEQFF.

The rearrangement uses TRBV7-8 and TRBJ2-3; tentatively, D is TRBD1 or TRBD2 (5 bases each). Germline V lookup: CDR1 SGHVS, CDR2 FQNEAQ. The CDR3 is 14 amino acids. V lost 4 bases to trimming and J lost 5 bases, with 13 bases between them. The CDR3 DNA follows: TGTGCCAGCAGCTCTGGGACCTATTTAGATACGCAGTATTTT. This gives the protein CASSSGTYLDTQYF.

The rearrangement joins TRBV29-1 to TRBJ1-1; no definite D call. The CDR3 loop spans 12 amino acids. Germline CDR1 reads SQVTM; CDR2 reads ANQGSEA. V was clipped by 6 bases and J by 0 bases, with 8 bases between them. For the CDR3, the DNA is TGCAGCGTATACAGTCTGAACACTGAAGCTTTCTTT. The encoded protein is CSVYSLNTEAFF.